One and the same sample provided the 10 T cell receptor beta chains below, sequenced in a study of T-cell memory formation after mild COVID-19. TCRdb re-called the 5' RACE reads with MiXCR, one entry per CDR3 protein. The table lists about 130,000 distinct CDR3 sequences, about 15% of them singletons. The material sequenced was PBMCs or a T cell subset sorted from them (not recorded which). The receptors come from an adult woman who had mild COVID-19 (a few samples of this study predate the infection). Cell type and time point are not known.

Here the CDR3 reads CASSLGSRGVLTDTQYF. The CDR3 region has the DNA TGCGCCAGCAGCTTGGGGTCGCGGGGAGTTCTCACAGATACGCAGTATTTT. The V call is TRBV5-1, the J call TRBJ2-3; tentatively, D is TRBD2 (6 bases). Germline CDR1 and CDR2: SGHRS and YFSETQ. V was cut by 0 bases and J by 2 bases, with 16 bases left in between. The CDR3 loop spans 17 amino acids.

This clonotype came up a few times. V and J are TRBV5-6 and TRBJ2-2, with D maybe TRBD1 (5 bases). Germline V gene sequence: CDR1 SGHDT, CDR2 YYEEEE. Trimming took 2 bases from V and 6 from J, leaving 11 bases between them. This CDR3 has 14 residues. CDR3: CASSFGAAPGELFF. CDR3 DNA: TGTGCCAGCAGCTTTGGGGCAGCCCCCGGGGAGCTGTTTTTT.

V gene TRBV6-5 combines with J gene TRBJ2-5, with 7 bases matching TRBD2. V shed 6 bases, J shed 5 bases, and the junction held 15 bases outside the gene matches. CDR3 length: 16 amino acids. Germline V lookup: CDR1 MNHEY, CDR2 SVGAGI. The CDR3 loop is CASRKDSGRPLETQYF. The CDR3 nucleotides read TGTGCCAGCAGGAAAGATAGCGGGCGCCCCTTGGAGACCCAGTACTTC.

This clonotype was observed a few times. The chain carries TRBV29-1 and TRBJ1-1, with 10 bases that match TRBD1. Per germline, CDR1 SQVTM and CDR2 ANQGSEA. V gave up 5 bases and J gave up 1 base; unmatched junction bases: 4. This CDR3 has 14 amino acids. The CDR3 DNA follows: TGCAGCGTTAGACAGGGGGCGGAGAACACTGAAGCTTTCTTT. It codes for CSVRQGAENTEAFF.

The chain links TRBV5-1 to TRBJ1-1; unclear D gene. Germline assignment: CDR1 SGHRS and CDR2 YFSETQ. The CDR3 length is 14 residues. Trimming took off 0 bases at V and 6 bases at J, with 12 bases between the two ends. The CDR3 reads CASSLVVGWPEAFF. The CDR3 coding sequence is TGCGCCAGCAGCTTGGTGGTCGGCTGGCCTGAAGCTTTCTTT.

This clonotype was seen more than once but under ten times. The chain links TRBV7-2 to TRBJ2-1; D is uncertain. Trimming stripped 1 base from V and 3 bases from J, with 13 bases between. CDR3 length: 16 residues. From germline, CDR1 is SGHTA and CDR2 FQGNSA. The CDR3 region has the DNA TGTGCCAGCAGCTTAGAAGGCCTTACGCACTACAATGAGCAGTTCTTC. This encodes CASSLEGLTHYNEQFF.

This chain connects TRBV3-1 to TRBJ2-7; 10 nucleotides line up with TRBD2. The length of the CDR3 is 16 residues. V trimming: 0 bases; J trimming: 3 bases; junction bases outside the gene matches: 5. CDR1 and CDR2 from the germline V gene are LGHDT and YNNKEL (reference sequence). The CDR3 region has the DNA TGTGCCAGCAGCCAAGAAACTAGCGGGGCGGACTACGAGCAGTACTTC. It encodes CASSQETSGADYEQYF.

This clonotype was seen more than once but under ten times. The gene calls are TRBV2 and TRBJ2-7; D not certain. The V gene lost 3 bases and the J gene lost 2 bases, with 5 bases spanning the gap. Germline CDR1 SNHLY, CDR2 FYNNEI. This CDR3 comprises 12 residues. The CDR3 sequence is CASSDGPYEQYF. The CDR3 coding sequence is TGTGCCAGCAGTGACGGGCCCTACGAGCAGTACTTC.

The rearrangement joins TRBV18 to TRBJ2-1, with TRBD2 identical over 7 bases. This CDR3 has 15 residues. CDR1 KGHSH and CDR2 LQKENI come from the germline V gene. The V and J ends lost 0 bases and 6 bases, in that order; junction bases with no gene match: 5. CDR3 in DNA: TGTGCCAGCTCACCACCGCGGGAGAGCCTCAATGAGCAGTTCTTC. Encoded protein: CASSPPRESLNEQFF.

CDR3 nucleotide sequence: TGTGCCAGCAGCTCGGGCGGGACTAGCTTTGGCGAGCAGTACTTC. Encoded protein: CASSSGGTSFGEQYF. This rearrangement joins TRBV7-9 to TRBJ2-7; 9 bases fit TRBD2. The CDR3 sequence is 15 residues long. Trimming cost V 4 bases and J 6 bases; bases outside gene matches: 10. Per germline, CDR1 SEHNR and CDR2 FQNEAQ (reference sequence).